This T cell receptor (beta chain) is drawn from a study of shared clonotypes between healthy human individuals. Study observations and caveats: Clonotypes that were shared across a handful of donors made up about 5.1% of naive CD4 clonotypes. Rarefaction exposed incomplete sorted-subset sequencing despite large depth. The small donor group covered limited genetic and exposure diversity.

V lost 2 bases, J lost 3 bases, and 8 bases lay in between. Germline-derived CDR1 and CDR2 are GTSNPN and SVGIG (reference sequence). The CDR3 is made up of 12 amino acids. As regards this clone: Its matching antigen is unknown.

Naive CD8 cells lacked CD45RO and underwent positive selection for CCR7, leaving out terminally differentiated effector memory CD45RA+ cells. Some clones are missing from TCRdb's copy, which holds only in-frame ones; the method was immunoSEQ multiplex PCR. This sample carries some 2.1 million clones, about 95% of them seen once, and the ten largest clones take about 1.1%. This chain joins TRBV30 and TRBJ2-7; no firm D call. This receptor was obtained from a man between 18 and 35 years old in good health. Sequencing was performed on naive CD8+ T cells sorted from blood. CDR3 nucleotide sequence: TGTGCCTGGAGTCTATTTGACTACGAGCAGTACTTC. It translates to CAWSLFDYEQYF.